Given below is one TCR beta chain in context. These data originate in a study of control samples from healthy donors and cancer patients. Produced via immunoSEQ multiplex PCR; TCRdb's table is partial and in-frame only. This specimen shows fewer than 200,000 clones; the ten leading clones hold less than 2.5%. Trimming left V 4 bases short and J 2 bases short, with 12 bases between. The CDR3 is 15 amino acids. CDR1 and CDR2 (germline): MDHEN, SYDVKM. The sample comprised blood. The clonotype comes from a woman aged 30 to 39 in good health. V gene TRBV28 combines with J gene TRBJ2-1; TRBD1 or TRBD2 may be the D gene (5 bases each). DNA for the CDR3: TGTGCCAGCAGTTCCAGGGTGAGGGCCTACAATGAGCAGTTCTTC. Its protein product is CASSSRVRAYNEQFF.